This T cell receptor beta chain was profiled in a study of early T cells in non-severe SARS-CoV-2 infection. The CDR3 is 14 amino acids. Germline CDR1 reads LNHNV; CDR2 reads YYDKDF (reference sequence). Trimming removed 0 bases at V and 5 bases at J, with 8 bases between. The library protocol tagged individual cDNA molecules with unique molecular identifiers. TCRdb reprocessed the 5' RACE reads with MiXCR, giving one entry per CDR3 protein. Of tens of thousands of distinct CDR3 sequences listed, around 6% are singletons. This clonotype was detected ten times or more. The chain joins TRBV15 to TRBJ2-1, with D uncertain. This receptor was obtained from an adult who was a healthcare worker with PCR-confirmed SARS-CoV-2 infection or an uninfected control (not recorded which). The sequenced sample was whole blood. CDR3 DNA: TGTGCCACCAGCAGAGATCGGTGGAACAATGAGCAGTTCTTC. It encodes CATSRDRWNNEQFF.